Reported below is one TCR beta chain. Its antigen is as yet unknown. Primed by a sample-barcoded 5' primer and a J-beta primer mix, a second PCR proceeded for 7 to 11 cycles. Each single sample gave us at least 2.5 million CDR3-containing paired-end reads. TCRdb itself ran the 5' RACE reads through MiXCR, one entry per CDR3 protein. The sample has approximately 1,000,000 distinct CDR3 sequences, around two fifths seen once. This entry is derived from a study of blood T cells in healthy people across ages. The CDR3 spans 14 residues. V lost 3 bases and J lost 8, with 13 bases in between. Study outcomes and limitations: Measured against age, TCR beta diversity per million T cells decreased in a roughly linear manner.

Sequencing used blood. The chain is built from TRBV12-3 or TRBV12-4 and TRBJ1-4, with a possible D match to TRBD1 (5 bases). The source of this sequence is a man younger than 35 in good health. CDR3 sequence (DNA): TGTGCCAGCAGTTTTTCGGGGCGGGGAGAAAAACTGTTTTTT. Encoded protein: CASSFSGRGEKLFF.